The clone carrying this T cell receptor beta chain appeared once. Its antigen is undetermined. Trimming shortened V by 3 bases and J by 10 bases, and 10 bases separated the two germline ends. This CDR3 has 12 residues. Germline V CDR1 and CDR2: SGHDN, FVKESK. The data were obtained in a study of blood T cells in healthy people across ages. Whole-study results and caveats: Higher naive T cell percentage went strongly together with higher TCR beta diversity.

A J-beta primer mix and a sample-barcoded 5' primer were used in a second PCR of roughly 7 to 12 cycles. MiXCR, run by TCRdb on the 5' RACE reads, gives a single entry per CDR3 protein. This table has approximately 1.5 million distinct CDR3 sequences, roughly 43% appearing once. This sequence originates from a woman under 30 in good health. Sequenced: blood. This chain joins TRBV14 and TRBJ2-1, with D unresolved. Written as DNA, the CDR3 is TGTGCCAGCAGCCAGGTACGGGCCGAGCAGTTCTTC. This translates into CASSQVRAEQFF.